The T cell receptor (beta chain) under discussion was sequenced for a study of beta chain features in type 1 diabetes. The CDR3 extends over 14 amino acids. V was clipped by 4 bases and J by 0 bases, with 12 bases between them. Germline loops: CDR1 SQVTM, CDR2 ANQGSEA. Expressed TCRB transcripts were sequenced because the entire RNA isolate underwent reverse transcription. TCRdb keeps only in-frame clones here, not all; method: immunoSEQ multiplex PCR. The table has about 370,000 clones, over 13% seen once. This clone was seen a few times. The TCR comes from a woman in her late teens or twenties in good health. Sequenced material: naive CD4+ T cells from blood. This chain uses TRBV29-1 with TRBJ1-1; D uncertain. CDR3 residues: CSVARSAMNTEAFF. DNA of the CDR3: TGCAGCGTTGCGAGATCTGCAATGAACACTGAAGCTTTCTTT.